The present T cell receptor (beta chain) was sequenced within a study of blood T cell repertoires in COVID-19. Across the whole study: Sources were T cells, B-cell-depleted T cells, or PBMCs; the material itself was cDNA or gDNA.

The length of the CDR3 is 16 residues. With V trimmed by 1 base and J by 6 bases, 3 bases remained unmatched. CDR1 and CDR2 from the germline V gene are SGHNT and YYREEE (reference sequence). TCRdb's copy holds only in-frame clones and misses some; the assay was immunoSEQ multiplex PCR. This sample has roughly 180,000 clones, with 76% found just once. This chain connects TRBV5-4 to TRBJ1-6; the match to TRBD1 covers 11 bases. Sequencing was done on a sample of peripheral blood. The clonotype comes from a woman aged 50 to 65 with active or convalescent COVID-19. In nucleotides, the CDR3 is TGTGCCAGCAGCTTGTCGGGGACAGGGGGTAATTCACCCCTCCACTTT. It translates to CASSLSGTGGNSPLHF.